The present T cell receptor beta chain was sequenced within a study of early T cells in non-severe SARS-CoV-2 infection. General study findings and limits: Anti-spike CD8 responses were favored by VDJdb matching, which missed private and CD4 specificities.

This clonotype occurred a few times. Its matching antigen is unknown. The germline V gene has CDR1 MNHNS and CDR2 SASEGT. Deletions cut 6 bases from V and 4 bases from J, with 11 bases between. The CDR3 sequence is 13 residues long. TCRdb re-called the 5' RACE reads with MiXCR, one entry per CDR3 protein. The repertoire holds about 31,000 distinct CDR3 sequences, with approximately 7.1% as singletons. This chain uses TRBV6-1 with TRBJ2-3, with D possibly matching TRBD2 (5 bases). The sample in question was whole blood, obtained at baseline. This TCR was sampled from an adult who was a healthcare worker with PCR-confirmed SARS-CoV-2 infection or an uninfected control (not recorded which). CDR3 DNA sequence: TGTGCCAGCAGCTCCGGGGTTCCAGATACGCAGTATTTT. This translates into CASSSGVPDTQYF.